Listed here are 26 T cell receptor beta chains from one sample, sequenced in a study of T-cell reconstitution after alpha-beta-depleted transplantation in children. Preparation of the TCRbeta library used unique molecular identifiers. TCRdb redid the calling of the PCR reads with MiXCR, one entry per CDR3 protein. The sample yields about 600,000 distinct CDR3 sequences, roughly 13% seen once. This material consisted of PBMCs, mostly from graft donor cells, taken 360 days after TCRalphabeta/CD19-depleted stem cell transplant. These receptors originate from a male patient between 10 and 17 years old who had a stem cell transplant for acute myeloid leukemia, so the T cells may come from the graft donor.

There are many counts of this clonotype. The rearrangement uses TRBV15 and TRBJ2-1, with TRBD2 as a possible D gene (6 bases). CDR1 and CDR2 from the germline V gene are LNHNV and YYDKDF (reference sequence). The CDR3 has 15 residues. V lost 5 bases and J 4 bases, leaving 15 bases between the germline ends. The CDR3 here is CATSPFPSVYNEQFF. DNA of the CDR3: TGTGCCACCAGCCCCTTTCCTAGCGTATACAATGAGCAGTTCTTC. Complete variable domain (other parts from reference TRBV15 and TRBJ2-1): DAMVIQNPRYQVTQFGKPVTLSCSQTLNHNVMYWYQQKSSQAPKLLFHYYDKDFNNEADTPDNFQSRRPNTSFCFLDIRSPGLGDTAMYLCATSPFPSVYNEQFFGPGTRLTVL.

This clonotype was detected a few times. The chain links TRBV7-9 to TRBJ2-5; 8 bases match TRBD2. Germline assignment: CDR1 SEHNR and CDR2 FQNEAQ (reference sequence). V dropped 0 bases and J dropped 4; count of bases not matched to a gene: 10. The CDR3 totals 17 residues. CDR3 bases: TGTGCCAGCAGCTTAGCCGCGAGTAGCGGGAAGGGAGAGACCCAGTACTTC. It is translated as CASSLAASSGKGETQYF.

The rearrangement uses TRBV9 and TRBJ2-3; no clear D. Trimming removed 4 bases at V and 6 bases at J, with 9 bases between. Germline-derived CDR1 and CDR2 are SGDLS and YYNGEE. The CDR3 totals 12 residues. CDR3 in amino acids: CASSPHMDTQYF. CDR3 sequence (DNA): TGTGCCAGCAGCCCCCATATGGATACGCAGTATTTT. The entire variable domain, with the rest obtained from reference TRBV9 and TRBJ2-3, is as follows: DSGVTQTPKHLITATGQRVTLRCSPRSGDLSVYWYQQSLDQGLQFLIQYYNGEERAKGNILERFSAQQFPDLHSELNLSSLELGDSALYFCASSPHMDTQYFGPGTRLTVL.

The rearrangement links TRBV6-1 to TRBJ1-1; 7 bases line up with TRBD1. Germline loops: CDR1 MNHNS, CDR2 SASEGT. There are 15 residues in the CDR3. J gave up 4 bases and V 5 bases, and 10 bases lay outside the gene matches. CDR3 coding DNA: TGTGCCAGCAGTATGAGGGACAGCCGGACCACTGAAGCTTTCTTT. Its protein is CASSMRDSRTTEAFF.

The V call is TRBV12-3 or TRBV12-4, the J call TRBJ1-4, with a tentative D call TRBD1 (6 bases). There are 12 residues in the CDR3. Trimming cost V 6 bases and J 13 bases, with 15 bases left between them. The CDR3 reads CASSPEGVGLFF. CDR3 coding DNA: TGTGCCAGCAGCCCCGAGGGGGTGGGACTGTTTTTT.

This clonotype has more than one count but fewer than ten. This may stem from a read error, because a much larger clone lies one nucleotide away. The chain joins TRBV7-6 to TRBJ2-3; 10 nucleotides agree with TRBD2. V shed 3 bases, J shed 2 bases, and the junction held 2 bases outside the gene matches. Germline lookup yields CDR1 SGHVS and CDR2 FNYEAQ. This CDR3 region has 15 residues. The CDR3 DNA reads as TGTGCCAGCAGCTTCGGGACTAGCGACACAGATACGCAGTATTTT. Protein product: CASSFGTSDTDTQYF.

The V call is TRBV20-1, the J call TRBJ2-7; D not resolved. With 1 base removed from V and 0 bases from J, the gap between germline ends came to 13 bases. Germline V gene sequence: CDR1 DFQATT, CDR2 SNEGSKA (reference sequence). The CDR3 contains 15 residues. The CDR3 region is CSARVLGSDSYEQYF. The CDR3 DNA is TGCAGTGCTAGAGTTTTGGGCAGTGACTCCTACGAGCAGTACTTC.

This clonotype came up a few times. The CDR3 protein is CTTHGGRATEAFF. Here the CDR3 DNA reads TGCACCACCCATGGCGGCAGAGCCACTGAAGCTTTCTTT. The rearrangement joins TRBV20-1 to TRBJ1-1, with no clear D. The germline V gene has CDR1 DFQATT and CDR2 SNEGSKA (reference sequence). The CDR3 is 13 amino acids.

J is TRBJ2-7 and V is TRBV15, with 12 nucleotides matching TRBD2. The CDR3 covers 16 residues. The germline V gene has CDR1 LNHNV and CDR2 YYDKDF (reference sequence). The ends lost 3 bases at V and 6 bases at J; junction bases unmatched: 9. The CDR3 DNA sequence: TGTGCCACCAGCAGGGGTACTAGCGGGAGGTGGCGCGAGCAGTACTTC. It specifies CATSRGTSGRWREQYF.

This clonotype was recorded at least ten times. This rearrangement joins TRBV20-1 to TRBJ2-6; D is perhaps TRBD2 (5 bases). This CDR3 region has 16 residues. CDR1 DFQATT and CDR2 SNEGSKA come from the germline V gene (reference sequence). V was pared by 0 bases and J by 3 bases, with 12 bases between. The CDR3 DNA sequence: TGCAGTGCTAGAGATCCCCGAGGGAGTGGGGCCAACGTCCTGACTTTC. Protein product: CSARDPRGSGANVLTF.

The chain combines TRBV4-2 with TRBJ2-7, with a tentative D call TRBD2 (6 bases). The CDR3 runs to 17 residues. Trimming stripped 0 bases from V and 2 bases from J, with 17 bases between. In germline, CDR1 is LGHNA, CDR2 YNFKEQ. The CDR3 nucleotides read TGTGCCAGCAGCCAAGAGGGGACTTCTGGGGGAACCTACGAGCAGTACTTC. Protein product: CASSQEGTSGGTYEQYF.

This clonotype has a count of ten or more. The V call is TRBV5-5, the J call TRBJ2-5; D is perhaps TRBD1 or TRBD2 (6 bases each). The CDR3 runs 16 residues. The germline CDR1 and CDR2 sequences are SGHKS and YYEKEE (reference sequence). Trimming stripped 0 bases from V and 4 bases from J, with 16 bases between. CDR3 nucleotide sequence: TGTGCCAGCAGCTTGGCCACGGGGGCAGCTTTAGAGACCCAGTACTTC. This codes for CASSLATGAALETQYF.

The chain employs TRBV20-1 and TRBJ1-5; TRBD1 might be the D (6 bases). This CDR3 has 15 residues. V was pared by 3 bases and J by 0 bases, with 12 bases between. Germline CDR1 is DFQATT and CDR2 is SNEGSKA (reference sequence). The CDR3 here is CSARWGGHSNQPQHF. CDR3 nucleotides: TGCAGTGCTAGGTGGGGGGGCCATAGCAATCAGCCCCAGCATTTT.

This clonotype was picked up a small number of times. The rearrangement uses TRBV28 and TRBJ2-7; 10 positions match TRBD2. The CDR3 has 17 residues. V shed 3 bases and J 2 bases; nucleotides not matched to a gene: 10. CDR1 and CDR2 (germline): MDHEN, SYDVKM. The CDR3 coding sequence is TGTGCCAGCAGTTTCCGAACCGGGACTAGCGCCACCTACGAGCAGTACTTC. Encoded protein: CASSFRTGTSATYEQYF.

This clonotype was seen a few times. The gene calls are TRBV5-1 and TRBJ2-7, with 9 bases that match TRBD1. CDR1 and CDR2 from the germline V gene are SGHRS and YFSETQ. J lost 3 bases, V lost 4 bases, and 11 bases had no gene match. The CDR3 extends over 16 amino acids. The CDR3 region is CASSPTGQGPFYEQYF. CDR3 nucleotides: TGCGCCAGCAGCCCGACGGGACAGGGACCTTTCTACGAGCAGTACTTC.

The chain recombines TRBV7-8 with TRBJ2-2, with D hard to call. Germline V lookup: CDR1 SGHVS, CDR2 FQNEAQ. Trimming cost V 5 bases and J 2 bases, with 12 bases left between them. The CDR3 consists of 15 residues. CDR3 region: CASSPLDGNTGELFF. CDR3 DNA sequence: TGTGCCAGCAGCCCTTTAGATGGAAACACCGGGGAGCTGTTTTTT.

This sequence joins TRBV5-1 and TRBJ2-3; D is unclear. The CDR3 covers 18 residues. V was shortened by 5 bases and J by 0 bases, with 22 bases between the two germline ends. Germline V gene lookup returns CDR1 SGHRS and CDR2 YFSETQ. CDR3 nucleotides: TGCGCCAGCAGTTTTAGTAACTACTGGCCTGGGAGCACAGATACGCAGTATTTT. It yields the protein CASSFSNYWPGSTDTQYF.

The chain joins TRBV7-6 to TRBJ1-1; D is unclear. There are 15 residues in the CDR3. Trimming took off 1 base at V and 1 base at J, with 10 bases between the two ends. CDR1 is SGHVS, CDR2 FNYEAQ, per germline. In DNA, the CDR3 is TGTGCCAGCAGCTTAGTTGAGGGTCCGAACACTGAAGCTTTCTTT. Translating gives CASSLVEGPNTEAFF. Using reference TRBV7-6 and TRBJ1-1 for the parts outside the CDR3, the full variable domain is GAGVSQSPRYKVTKRGQDVALRCDPISGHVSLYWYRQALGQGPEFLTYFNYEAQQDKSGLPNDRFSAERPEGSISTLTIQRTEQRDSAMYRCASSLVEGPNTEAFFGQGTRLTVV.

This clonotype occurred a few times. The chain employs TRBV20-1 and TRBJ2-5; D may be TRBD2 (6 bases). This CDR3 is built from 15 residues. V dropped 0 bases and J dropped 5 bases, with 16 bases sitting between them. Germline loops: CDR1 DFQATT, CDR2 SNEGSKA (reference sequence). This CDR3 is CSARDRRGPGETQYF. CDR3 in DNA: TGCAGTGCTAGAGACAGGCGGGGCCCGGGGGAGACCCAGTACTTC.

The CDR3: CASSRRQGGNGYTF. The CDR3, as DNA: TGTGCCAGCAGCCGAAGACAGGGAGGAAATGGCTACACCTTC. The chain employs TRBV5-6 and TRBJ1-2; 7 bases match TRBD1. This CDR3 has 14 residues. CDR1 and CDR2 (germline): SGHDT, YYEEEE. Losses at the gene ends were 4 bases for V and 6 bases for J; bases not matched to a gene: 9.

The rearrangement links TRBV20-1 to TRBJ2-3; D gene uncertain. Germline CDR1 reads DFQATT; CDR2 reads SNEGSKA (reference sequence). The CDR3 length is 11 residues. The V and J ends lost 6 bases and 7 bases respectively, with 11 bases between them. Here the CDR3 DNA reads TGCAGTGCGCCCTCCCAACATACGCAGTATTTT. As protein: CSAPSQHTQYF.

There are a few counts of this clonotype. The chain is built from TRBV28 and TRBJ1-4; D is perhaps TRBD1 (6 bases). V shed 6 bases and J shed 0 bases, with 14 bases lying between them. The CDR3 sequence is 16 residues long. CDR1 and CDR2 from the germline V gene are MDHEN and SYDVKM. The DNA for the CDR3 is TGTGCCAGCAGCCGTAACAGGGCCCCAACTAATGAAAAACTGTTTTTT. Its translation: CASSRNRAPTNEKLFF.

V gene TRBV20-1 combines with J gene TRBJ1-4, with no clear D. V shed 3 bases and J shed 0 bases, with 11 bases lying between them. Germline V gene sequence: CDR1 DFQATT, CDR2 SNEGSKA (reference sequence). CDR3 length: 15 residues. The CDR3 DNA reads TGCAGTGCTAGGCGGCCCGATGCAACTAATGAAAAACTGTTTTTT. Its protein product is CSARRPDATNEKLFF.

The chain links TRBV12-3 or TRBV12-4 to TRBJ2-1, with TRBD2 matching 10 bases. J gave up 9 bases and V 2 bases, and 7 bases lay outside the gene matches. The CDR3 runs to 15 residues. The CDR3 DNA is TGTGCCAGCAGTTTAACCCTAGCGGGAGACCTTGAGCAGTTCTTC. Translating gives CASSLTLAGDLEQFF.

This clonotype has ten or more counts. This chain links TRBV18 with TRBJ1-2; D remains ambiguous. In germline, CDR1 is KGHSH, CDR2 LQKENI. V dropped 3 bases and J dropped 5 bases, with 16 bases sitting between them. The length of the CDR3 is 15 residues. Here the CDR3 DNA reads TGTGCCAGCTCACCTGAGGGCGGCGGAAATTATGGCTACACCTTC. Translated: CASSPEGGGNYGYTF. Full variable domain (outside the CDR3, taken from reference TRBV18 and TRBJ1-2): NAGVMQNPRHLVRRRGQEARLRCSPMKGHSHVYWYRQLPEEGLKFMVYLQKENIIDESGMPKERFSAEFPKEGPSILRIQQVVRGDSAAYFCASSPEGGGNYGYTFGSGTRLTVV.

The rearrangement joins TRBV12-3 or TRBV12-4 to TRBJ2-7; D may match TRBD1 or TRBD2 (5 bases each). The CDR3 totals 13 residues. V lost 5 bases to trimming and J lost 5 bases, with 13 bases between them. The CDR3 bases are TGTGCCAGCAGTATCAGGGAGACAGACGAGCAGTACTTC. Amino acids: CASSIRETDEQYF.